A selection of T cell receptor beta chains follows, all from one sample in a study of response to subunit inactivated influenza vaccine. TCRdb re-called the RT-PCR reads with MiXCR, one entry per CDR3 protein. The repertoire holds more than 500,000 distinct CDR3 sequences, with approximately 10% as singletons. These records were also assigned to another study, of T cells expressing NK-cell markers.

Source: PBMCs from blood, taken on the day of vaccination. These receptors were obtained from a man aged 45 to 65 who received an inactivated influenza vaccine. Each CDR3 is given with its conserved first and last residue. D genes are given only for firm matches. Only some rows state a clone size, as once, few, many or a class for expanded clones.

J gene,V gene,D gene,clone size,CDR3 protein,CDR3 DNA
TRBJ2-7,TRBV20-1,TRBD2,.,CSASRDYPYEQYF,TGCAGTGCTAGCAGGGACTATCCCTACGAGCAGTACTTC
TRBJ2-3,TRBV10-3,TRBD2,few,CAIRKVSGGPTDTQYF,TGTGCCATCAGAAAAGTTAGCGGGGGGCCCACAGATACGCAGTATTTT
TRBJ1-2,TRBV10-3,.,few,CATVQQSNYGYTF,TGTGCCACGGTACAGCAATCTAACTATGGCTACACCTTC
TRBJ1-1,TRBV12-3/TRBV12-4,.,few,CASSLEGRITEAFF,TGTGCCAGCAGTTTAGAAGGAAGGATCACTGAAGCTTTCTTT
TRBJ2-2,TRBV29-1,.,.,CSVDGANGELFF,TGCAGCGTTGATGGGGCGAACGGGGAGCTGTTTTTT
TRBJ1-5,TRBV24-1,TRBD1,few,CATRGTGEDQPQHF,TGTGCCACCAGAGGGACAGGGGAGGATCAGCCCCAGCATTTT
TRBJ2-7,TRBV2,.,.,CASSRQRDSVGYEQYF,TGTGCCAGCAGTCGACAGCGGGACAGCGTGGGCTACGAGCAGTACTTC
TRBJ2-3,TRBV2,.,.,CASSPDLSGSDTQYF,TGTGCCAGCAGTCCAGACCTATCAGGGTCAGATACGCAGTATTTT
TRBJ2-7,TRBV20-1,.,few,CSAHRVHRSPFYEQYF,TGCAGTGCCCACAGGGTTCACAGGTCCCCCTTCTACGAGCAGTACTTC
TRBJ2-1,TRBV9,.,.,CASSVEKLDHEQFF,TGTGCCAGCAGCGTAGAAAAACTAGACCATGAGCAGTTCTTC
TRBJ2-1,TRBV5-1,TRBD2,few,CASSLGTSGITNEQFF,TGCGCCAGCAGCTTGGGGACTAGCGGGATTACCAATGAGCAGTTCTTC
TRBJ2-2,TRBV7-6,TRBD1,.,CASSLSGTVNTGELFF,TGTGCCAGCAGCCTCTCAGGGACAGTGAACACCGGGGAGCTGTTTTTT
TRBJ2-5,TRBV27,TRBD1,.,CASSLQSEGAQETQYF,TGTGCCAGCAGTTTACAGAGTGAGGGGGCCCAAGAGACCCAGTACTTC
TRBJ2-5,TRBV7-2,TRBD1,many,CASSPRTGWETQYF,TGTGCCAGCAGCCCCAGGACAGGGTGGGAGACCCAGTACTTC
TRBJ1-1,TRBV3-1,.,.,CASSQNTPNTEAFF,TGTGCCAGCAGCCAAAACACCCCGAACACTGAAGCTTTCTTT
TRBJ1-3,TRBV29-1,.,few,CSVELPGNTIYF,TGCAGCGTTGAATTGCCAGGAAACACCATATATTTT